These 29 T cell receptor beta chains originate from one sample sequenced in a study of cytomegalovirus exposure and HLA in healthy donors. The PCR used 60 Vbeta and 13 Jbeta primers. Data came from immunoSEQ multiplex PCR; TCRdb stores just in-frame clones and leaves some out. The sample comprises 100,000 to 150,000 clones, roughly 84% of which are singletons, and around 1.2% rests with the top ten. Sample: PBMCs. Receptor source: a girl aged 2-10 years in good health and CMV-seronegative.

In this sample, this clone is medium-sized (0.01 to 0.1%). V gene TRBV2 combines with J gene TRBJ2-7, with D tentatively TRBD1 (6 bases). CDR3 length: 13 amino acids. The germline CDR1 and CDR2 sequences are SNHLY and FYNNEI. V dropped 3 bases and J dropped 3 bases, with 9 bases sitting between them. In DNA form, the CDR3 reads TGTGCCAGCAGTGACCAGGGGTTCTACGAGCAGTACTTC. As protein: CASSDQGFYEQYF.

In this sample, this clone turned up once. V and J are TRBV6-7 and TRBJ2-7; maybe TRBD2 (5 bases). TRBV6-7 is sorted into the ORF group, with uncertain function. The CDR3 extends over 14 amino acids. Trimming took 9 bases from V and 4 from J, leaving 19 bases between them. CDR3 in amino acids: CASPSGRDLYEQYF. CDR3 DNA: TGTGCCAGTCCGAGCGGACGCGACCTTTACGAGCAGTACTTC.

The count of this clone is one. CDR3 coding DNA: TGCAGTGCTAGAGTGGAGATTGAAGCTTTCTTT. Its translation is CSARVEIEAFF. The chain combines TRBV20-1 with TRBJ1-1; no definite D call. Germline CDR1 DFQATT, CDR2 SNEGSKA (reference sequence). V lost 1 base and J lost 7, with 7 bases in between. The CDR3 contains 11 residues.

A note on this clone: The same CDR3 is also encoded by other DNA sequences in this sample. The J gene is TRBJ2-1, the V gene TRBV27, with 9 bases matching TRBD2. This CDR3 is 15 amino acids long. Per the germline V gene, CDR1 is MNHEY and CDR2 is SMNVEV (reference sequence). Losses at the gene ends were 2 bases for V and 4 bases for J; bases not matched to a gene: 3. CDR3 sequence: CASSLAGGRYNEQFF. In nucleotides, the CDR3 is TGTGCCAGCAGTTTAGCGGGGGGGCGATACAATGAGCAGTTCTTC.

This chain connects TRBV7-2 to TRBJ2-7; 10 bases map to TRBD2. V trimming: 0 bases; J trimming: 5 bases; junction bases outside the gene matches: 7. CDR1 and CDR2 (germline): SGHTA, FQGNSA. There are 16 residues in the CDR3. The CDR3 here is CASSLAERGGGHEQYF. The DNA of the CDR3 is TGTGCCAGCAGCTTAGCGGAGCGGGGGGGTGGGCACGAGCAGTACTTC.

This clone was detected once. V and J are TRBV28 and TRBJ2-7; no definite D call. Germline CDR1 reads MDHEN; CDR2 reads SYDVKM. The CDR3 length is 14 residues. Trimming removed 6 bases from V and 6 bases from J, with 18 bases in between. As DNA, the CDR3 is TGTGCCAGCAGCCAACTGCCTCGGTCGGGCGAGCAGTACTTC. It specifies CASSQLPRSGEQYF.

The J gene is TRBJ2-3, the V gene TRBV9; 7 bases map to TRBD2. Germline assignment: CDR1 SGDLS and CDR2 YYNGEE. V shed 4 bases and J 0 bases; nucleotides not matched to a gene: 5. The CDR3 runs to 15 residues. The CDR3 DNA reads TGTGCCAGCAGCCCTAGCGGAACTAGCACAGATACGCAGTATTTT. It codes for CASSPSGTSTDTQYF.

This chain connects TRBV6-1 to TRBJ1-2, with 7 bases fitting TRBD1. The V gene end was trimmed by 1 base and the J gene end by 4 bases; junction bases not matched to a gene: 3. The V gene's germline CDR1 is MNHNS and CDR2 SASEGT. The CDR3 sequence is 14 residues long. CDR3 DNA: TGTGCCAGCAGTGAAGGGGGACAGACCTATGGCTACACCTTC. This sequence encodes CASSEGGQTYGYTF.

The V gene is TRBV7-2, the J gene TRBJ1-1; a weak D match, TRBD1 (5 bases). The germline CDR1 and CDR2 sequences are SGHTA and FQGNSA. V lost 4 bases, J lost 2 bases, and 11 bases lay in between. The CDR3 is 14 amino acids. CDR3 nucleotides: TGTGCCAGCAGCTACGGACATCTCAACACTGAAGCTTTCTTT. Its protein product is CASSYGHLNTEAFF.

The chain couples TRBV7-3 to TRBJ1-4, with D possibly TRBD1 on 6 matching bases. The V and J ends lost 5 bases and 6 bases respectively, with 16 bases between them. Germline V gene sequence: CDR1 SGHTA, CDR2 FQGTGA. The CDR3 has 15 amino acids. CDR3 in DNA: TGTGCCAGCAGCCAAACAGGGACACGGTATGAAAAACTGTTTTTT. As protein: CASSQTGTRYEKLFF. The full variable domain, with the rest looked up from reference TRBV7-3 and TRBJ1-4, is GAGVSQTPSNKVTEKGKYVELRCDPISGHTALYWYRQSLGQGPEFLIYFQGTGAADDSGLPNDRFFAVRPEGSVSTLKIQRTERGDSAVYLCASSQTGTRYEKLFFGSGTQLSVL.

This sequence joins TRBV13 and TRBJ2-7; 10 bases are shared with TRBD2. The junction had 5 bases not matched to a gene; V was cut back by 5 bases and J by 1 base. The CDR3 totals 15 residues. The V gene's germline CDR1 is PRHDT and CDR2 FYEKMQ (reference sequence). CDR3 sequence reads: CASSPGLAVSYEQYF. CDR3 nucleotides: TGTGCCAGCAGCCCCGGACTAGCGGTATCCTACGAGCAGTACTTC.

J is TRBJ1-5 and V is TRBV7-2; 9 bases match TRBD1. Germline V lookup: CDR1 SGHTA, CDR2 FQGNSA. This CDR3 is built from 16 residues. J was trimmed by 7 bases and V by 1 base; bases with no gene match: 8. This CDR3 is CASSLDGTGNVQPQHF. The CDR3 bases are TGTGCCAGCAGCTTAGATGGGACAGGGAATGTCCAGCCCCAGCATTTT.

V usage is TRBV7-9 and J usage is TRBJ1-2; D remains unclear. CDR1 and CDR2 from the germline V gene are SEHNR and FQNEAQ (reference sequence). The CDR3 is made up of 17 amino acids. Trimming left V 0 bases short and J 0 bases short, with 14 bases between. The CDR3 reads CASSLASLRDSNYGYTF. In nucleotides, the CDR3 is TGTGCCAGCAGCTTAGCGTCGCTGAGGGATTCTAACTATGGCTACACCTTC.

The CDR3 sequence: CASSEAPVYYNEQFF. The CDR3 DNA sequence: TGTGCCAGCAGTGAAGCGCCGGTTTATTACAATGAGCAGTTCTTC. The chain combines TRBV6-1 with TRBJ2-1; D remains ambiguous. Trimming cost V 0 bases and J 4 bases, with 10 bases left between them. CDR1 is MNHNS and CDR2 is SASEGT in the germline V gene. CDR3 length: 15 amino acids.

The rearrangement uses TRBV27 and TRBJ2-5, with D maybe TRBD2 (6 bases). The CDR3 consists of 13 residues. Trimming stripped 6 bases from V and 5 bases from J, with 13 bases between. Germline loops: CDR1 MNHEY, CDR2 SMNVEV (reference sequence). The CDR3 loop is CASSRGSPETQYF. DNA for the CDR3: TGTGCCAGCAGCCGGGGGTCCCCCGAGACCCAGTACTTC.

V gene TRBV28 combines with J gene TRBJ2-1, with 14 bases lining up with TRBD2. The germline gives CDR1 MDHEN, CDR2 SYDVKM. This CDR3 is 17 amino acids long. The junction had 10 bases not matched to a gene; V was cut back by 5 bases and J by 7 bases. The CDR3 coding sequence is TGTGCCAGCAGTCCAACGACTAGCGGGAGGGCAGGAAATGAGCAGTTCTTC. The encoded protein is CASSPTTSGRAGNEQFF. The whole variable domain, remainder taken from reference TRBV28 and TRBJ2-1, is DVKVTQSSRYLVKRTGEKVFLECVQDMDHENMFWYRQDPGLGLRLIYFSYDVKMKEKGDIPEGYSVSREKKERFSLILESASTNQTSMYLCASSPTTSGRAGNEQFFGPGTRLTVL.

The gene calls are TRBV30 and TRBJ2-5, with D possibly being TRBD1 (6 bases). Germline values: CDR1 GTSNPN, CDR2 SVGIG (reference sequence). V shed 1 base and J shed 3 bases, with 15 bases lying between them. CDR3 length: 15 amino acids. The DNA for the CDR3 is TGTGCCTGGAGTGACGGGACATTTCGGAAAGAGACCCAGTACTTC. This encodes CAWSDGTFRKETQYF. The complete variable domain, with remaining parts taken from reference TRBV30 and TRBJ2-5, reads SQTIHQWPATLVQPVGSPLSLECTVEGTSNPNLYWYRQAAGRGLQLLFYSVGIGQISSEVPQNLSASRPQDRQFILSSKKLLLSDSGFYLCAWSDGTFRKETQYFGPGTRLLVL.

The chain couples TRBV7-3 to TRBJ2-5; TRBD2 matches 9 bases. In germline, CDR1 is SGHTA, CDR2 FQGTGA. The V segment lost 5 bases and the J segment 5 bases; nucleotides outside the gene matches: 6. The CDR3 covers 14 residues. DNA for the CDR3: TGTGCCAGCAGCGGCGGGAGGGCAGGGGAGACCCAGTACTTC. Amino acids: CASSGGRAGETQYF.

As to this clone: Its ends do not fully match the called genes, so a read error is possible. The genes are TRBV25-1 and TRBJ2-3, with D maybe TRBD2 (6 bases). Germline V lookup: CDR1 MGHDK, CDR2 SYGVNS. The length of the CDR3 is 15 residues. The CDR3 loop reads CASTEGDSNTDTQYF. DNA of the CDR3: TGTGCCAGCACTGAAGGGGACTCCAACACAGATACGCAGTATTTT.

The chain joins TRBV6-1 to TRBJ2-1; 7 nucleotides align to TRBD1. J gave up 7 bases and V 8 bases, and 11 bases lay outside the gene matches. Germline CDR1 reads MNHNS; CDR2 reads SASEGT. This CDR3 spans 14 amino acids. The CDR3 sequence is CASGETGSGNEQFF. The CDR3 DNA is TGTGCCAGCGGGGAGACAGGGTCAGGGAATGAGCAGTTCTTC.

The J gene is TRBJ2-7, the V gene TRBV27; 7 bases map to TRBD2. This CDR3 contains 14 residues. After removal of 3 bases from V and 2 bases from J, the junction contained 4 bases not matched to a gene. Germline CDR1 is MNHEY and CDR2 is SMNVEV (reference sequence). CDR3 amino acids: CASSLGGDTYEQYF. CDR3 in DNA: TGTGCCAGCAGTTTGGGGGGGGATACCTACGAGCAGTACTTC.

The table lists this clone with a few counts. J is TRBJ2-7 and V is TRBV5-5; tentatively, D is TRBD2 (7 bases). V dropped 1 base and J dropped 2 bases, with 13 bases sitting between them. Germline V gene data show CDR1 as SGHKS and CDR2 as YYEKEE (reference sequence). The CDR3 totals 15 residues. CDR3 nucleotides: TGTGCCAGCAGCTTGCAAACGGGGGGCCCCTACGAGCAGTACTTC. This encodes CASSLQTGGPYEQYF.

Only a few counts were recorded for this clone. The chain carries TRBV2 and TRBJ1-5; D perhaps matches TRBD1 (5 bases). CDR3 length: 16 residues. Germline assignment: CDR1 SNHLY and CDR2 FYNNEI. Trimming removed 1 base from V and 1 base from J, with 11 bases in between. CDR3 bases: TGTGCCAGCAGTGAAGGGGGCCCCTTGAGCAATCAGCCCCAGCATTTT. As protein: CASSEGGPLSNQPQHF.

CDR3 sequence reads: CASSLERGSEQFF. DNA of the CDR3: TGTGCCAGCAGCTTAGAGCGCGGGAGTGAGCAGTTCTTC. This chain connects TRBV7-6 to TRBJ2-1, with 7 bases that match TRBD2. In germline, CDR1 is SGHVS, CDR2 FNYEAQ. V lost 1 base, J lost 9 bases, and 3 bases stayed unmatched. The CDR3 covers 13 residues.

V and J are TRBV9 and TRBJ2-1, with D possibly matching TRBD2 (6 bases). With 0 bases removed from V and 10 bases from J, the gap between germline ends came to 14 bases. CDR1 is SGDLS and CDR2 is YYNGEE in the germline V gene. The CDR3 contains 14 residues. The CDR3 nucleotides read TGTGCCAGCAGCGTAGCCTACGAGGCGGGAGAGCAGTTCTTC. It translates to CASSVAYEAGEQFF. The entire variable domain, with the rest obtained from reference TRBV9 and TRBJ2-1, is as follows: DSGVTQTPKHLITATGQRVTLRCSPRSGDLSVYWYQQSLDQGLQFLIQYYNGEERAKGNILERFSAQQFPDLHSELNLSSLELGDSALYFCASSVAYEAGEQFFGPGTRLTVL.

V usage is TRBV7-2 and J usage is TRBJ2-3; TRBD2 aligns across 8 bases. The CDR3 has 17 amino acids. V dropped 2 bases and J dropped 6; count of bases not matched to a gene: 13. Germline values: CDR1 SGHTA, CDR2 FQGNSA. The CDR3 region has the DNA TGTGCCAGCAGCTTATTATGGGGCGGGAGGTGGACCGATACGCAGTATTTT. It yields the protein CASSLLWGGRWTDTQYF.

The J gene is TRBJ2-1, the V gene TRBV27; tentatively, D is TRBD2 (5 bases). Germline V gene lookup returns CDR1 MNHEY and CDR2 SMNVEV (reference sequence). This CDR3 region has 16 residues. V was trimmed by 0 bases and J by 0 bases, leaving 9 bases between them. CDR3 in amino acids: CASSLSAAGSYNEQFF. CDR3 nucleotide sequence: TGTGCCAGCAGTTTATCGGCCGCGGGCTCCTACAATGAGCAGTTCTTC.

V and J are TRBV5-1 and TRBJ1-1, with 8 positions matching TRBD1. The CDR3 is 15 amino acids. Germline-derived CDR1 and CDR2 are SGHRS and YFSETQ. The V and J ends lost 4 bases and 3 bases, in that order; junction bases with no gene match: 8. The DNA of the CDR3 is TGCGCCAGCAGCCCGGCAGGGGGCGAATACACTGAAGCTTTCTTT. Translated, it gives CASSPAGGEYTEAFF.

The chain recombines TRBV28 with TRBJ2-2; no clear D. From germline, CDR1 is MDHEN and CDR2 SYDVKM. The V and J ends lost 4 bases and 6 bases respectively, with 3 bases between them. There are 11 residues in the CDR3. The CDR3 loop reads CASSSAGELFF. The CDR3 nucleotides are TGTGCCAGCAGTTCGGCCGGGGAGCTGTTTTTT.